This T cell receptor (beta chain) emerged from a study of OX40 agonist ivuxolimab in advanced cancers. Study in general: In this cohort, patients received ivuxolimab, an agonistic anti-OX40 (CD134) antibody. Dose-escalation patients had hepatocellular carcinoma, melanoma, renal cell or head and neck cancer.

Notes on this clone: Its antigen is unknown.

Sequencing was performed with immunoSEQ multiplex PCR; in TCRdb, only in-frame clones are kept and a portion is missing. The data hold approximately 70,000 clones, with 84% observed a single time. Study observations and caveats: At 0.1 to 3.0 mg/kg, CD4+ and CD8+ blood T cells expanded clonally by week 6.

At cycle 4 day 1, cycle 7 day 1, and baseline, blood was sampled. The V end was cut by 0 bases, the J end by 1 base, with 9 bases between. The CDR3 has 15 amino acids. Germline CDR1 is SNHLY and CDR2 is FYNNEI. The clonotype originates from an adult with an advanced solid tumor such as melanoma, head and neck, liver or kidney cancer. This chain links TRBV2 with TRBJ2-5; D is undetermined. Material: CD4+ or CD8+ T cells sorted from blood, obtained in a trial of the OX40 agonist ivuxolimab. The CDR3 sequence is CASSEAYSFQETQYF. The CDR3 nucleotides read TGTGCCAGCAGTGAAGCGTACAGCTTCCAAGAGACCCAGTACTTC.